The 27 T cell receptor beta chains presented below share a single source sample, sequenced in a study of vaccination effects on CD4 cells after COVID-19. The antigens of these receptors remain unknown. When around nine days of culture had elapsed, CD4+ T cells were isolated. The vaccine given was either BNT162b2 or mRNA-1273, in two doses. Generated by immunoSEQ multiplex PCR, the TCRdb table keeps only in-frame clones and is missing some. Of some 70,000 clones in the sample, less than 80% were seen once. The material was CD4+ T cells from PBMCs cultured without peptide, obtained after COVID-19 vaccination. Receptor source: a human donor who received a COVID-19 vaccine.

This chain connects TRBV6-6 to TRBJ2-1; 11 bases are a match to TRBD1. Trimming cost V 1 base and J 9 bases; bases outside gene matches: 8. There are 16 residues in the CDR3. Germline assignment: CDR1 MNHNY and CDR2 SVGAGI (reference sequence). CDR3 in DNA: TGTGCCAGCAGTTACTTCGGGGGACAGGGGGTGGGTGAGCAGTTCTTC. Translation gives CASSYFGGQGVGEQFF.

The gene calls are TRBV11-3 and TRBJ2-1; TRBD2 is a possible D gene (5 bases). This CDR3 region has 14 residues. V was shortened by 5 bases and J by 0 bases, with 8 bases between the two germline ends. Germline V gene sequence: CDR1 SGHNT, CDR2 YENEEA. DNA for the CDR3: TGTGCCAGCAGCCCCGGGAACTCCTACAATGAGCAGTTCTTC. Translation: CASSPGNSYNEQFF.

V gene TRBV6-2 or TRBV6-3 combines with J gene TRBJ2-7; the match to TRBD1 covers 9 bases. Germline V gives CDR1 MNHEY, CDR2 SVGEGT. V trimming: 6 bases; J trimming: 5 bases; junction bases outside the gene matches: 14. The CDR3 totals 16 residues. The CDR3 DNA is TGTGCCAGCAGCCACGGCCCGGGACAGGGAAACAACGAGCAGTACGTC. Translation gives CASSHGPGQGNNEQYV.

The rearrangement joins TRBV30 to TRBJ1-5, with D uncertain. Trimming cost V 0 bases and J 1 base, with 7 bases left between them. The CDR3 is 14 residues long. Germline V lookup: CDR1 GTSNPN, CDR2 SVGIG (reference sequence). The chain's CDR3 is CAWSVPRSNQPQHF. The CDR3, as DNA: TGTGCCTGGAGTGTACCTAGGAGCAATCAGCCCCAGCATTTT.

This clone was seen only once. The chain has TRBV9 and TRBJ2-3, with a possible D match to TRBD2 (6 bases). The CDR3 runs to 16 residues. Germline V gene lookup returns CDR1 SGDLS and CDR2 YYNGEE. The V end lost 5 bases, the J end lost 5 bases, and 21 bases lay between the germline ends. CDR3 in amino acids: CASSSGGGVGGDTQYF. In DNA, the CDR3 is TGTGCCAGCAGTTCCGGAGGCGGGGTAGGCGGAGATACGCAGTATTTT.

This clone was counted between two and nine times. This chain links TRBV12-3 or TRBV12-4 with TRBJ2-7, with a weak D call TRBD1 (5 bases). V shed 6 bases and J shed 6 bases, with 12 bases lying between them. This CDR3 spans 12 amino acids. The CDR3 nucleotides read TGTGCCAGCAGCATCCAGGGTGGCGAGCAGTACGTC. Its translation is CASSIQGGEQYV.

The chain uses TRBV19 and TRBJ1-1, with D possibly being TRBD1 (5 bases). Germline V gives CDR1 LNHDA, CDR2 SQIVND (reference sequence). Trimming shortened V by 2 bases and J by 5 bases, and 15 bases separated the two germline ends. The CDR3 has 15 amino acids. CDR3 residues: CASSIYQGARTEAFF. CDR3 DNA: TGTGCCAGTAGTATATACCAGGGTGCCCGGACTGAAGCTTTCTTT.

Here the CDR3 reads CATGRGQVNEKLFF. The CDR3 region has the DNA TGTGCCACCGGACGCGGGCAGGTTAATGAAAAACTGTTTTTT. The chain recombines TRBV15 with TRBJ1-4, with unresolved D. The CDR3 extends over 14 amino acids. CDR1 is LNHNV, CDR2 YYDKDF, per germline (reference sequence). With 8 bases removed from V and 4 bases from J, the gap between germline ends came to 14 bases.

The chain combines TRBV7-6 with TRBJ1-3; D ambiguous. CDR1 is SGHVS and CDR2 is FNYEAQ in the germline V gene. The CDR3 covers 12 residues. Trimming shortened V by 6 bases and J by 1 base, and 4 bases separated the two germline ends. The CDR3 is CASSLSGNTIYF. Written as DNA, the CDR3 is TGTGCCAGCAGTTTATCTGGAAACACCATATATTTT.

This chain joins TRBV28 and TRBJ1-2; TRBD1 is a possible D gene (6 bases). V lost 3 bases and J 6 bases, leaving 17 bases between the germline ends. This CDR3 has 15 residues. CDR1 MDHEN and CDR2 SYDVKM come from the germline V gene. CDR3 bases: TGTGCCAGCAGTTTTTTACGTGGGGGCGCTAATGGCTACACCTTC. Translating it yields CASSFLRGGANGYTF.

The V gene is TRBV4-1, the J gene TRBJ1-2; no clear D. Germline V gene sequence: CDR1 MGHRA, CDR2 YSYEKL. The V gene lost 2 bases and the J gene lost 3 bases, with 10 bases spanning the gap. This CDR3 is 14 amino acids long. The CDR3 sequence is CASSQTLGDYGYTF. The CDR3 DNA is TGCGCCAGCAGCCAAACTCTGGGAGACTATGGCTACACCTTC.

The CDR3 protein is CASRLGAGTNTEAFF. CDR3 nucleotides: TGTGCCAGCAGGCTGGGGGCAGGGACGAACACTGAAGCTTTCTTT. The chain uses TRBV27 and TRBJ1-1; tentatively, D is TRBD1 (6 bases). This CDR3 comprises 15 residues. The V gene's germline CDR1 is MNHEY and CDR2 SMNVEV (reference sequence). The V end lost 6 bases, the J end lost 1 base, and 15 bases lay between the germline ends.

This chain uses TRBV7-6 with TRBJ2-6; 7 bases agree with TRBD1. This CDR3 comprises 20 residues. The V segment lost 1 base and the J segment 0 bases; nucleotides outside the gene matches: 12. The V gene's germline CDR1 is SGHVS and CDR2 FNYEAQ. In nucleotides, the CDR3 is TGTGCCAGCAGCTTAGTTATGGGGACAGCTAAGCACTCTGGGGCCAACGTCCTGACTTTC. It specifies CASSLVMGTAKHSGANVLTF.

The gene calls are TRBV6-6 and TRBJ1-3; D is unclear. This CDR3 region has 14 residues. Germline lookup yields CDR1 MNHNY and CDR2 SVGAGI (reference sequence). V dropped 5 bases and J dropped 1 base, with 9 bases sitting between them. This CDR3 is CASSPSGSGNTIYF. The DNA of the CDR3 is TGTGCCAGCAGTCCTTCGGGTTCTGGAAACACCATATATTTT.

The chain couples TRBV6-1 to TRBJ2-5; no clear D gene. V lost 3 bases and J lost 2, with 7 bases in between. CDR3 length equals 13 residues. Germline-derived CDR1 and CDR2 are MNHNS and SASEGT. The CDR3 bases are TGTGCCAGCAGTGAGGTAGTTCAAGAGACCCAGTACTTC. It translates to CASSEVVQETQYF.

CDR3: CASSKSGGTYNEQFF. The DNA of the CDR3 is TGTGCCAGTAGTAAGTCGGGGGGTACCTACAATGAGCAGTTCTTC. The V gene is TRBV19, the J gene TRBJ2-1, with 7 bases lining up with TRBD2. The CDR3 contains 15 residues. Germline V CDR1 and CDR2: LNHDA, SQIVND (reference sequence). The junction had 5 bases not matched to a gene; V was cut back by 4 bases and J by 2 bases.

The chain uses TRBV12-5 and TRBJ2-5; D is perhaps TRBD1 (5 bases). Germline lookup yields CDR1 LGHNT and CDR2 FRNRAP. With 4 bases removed from V and 2 bases from J, the gap between germline ends came to 8 bases. The CDR3 extends over 13 amino acids. CDR3 sequence (DNA): TGTGCTAGTGGTTCGACAGTTCAAGAGACCCAGTACTTC. Translated, it gives CASGSTVQETQYF.

CDR3 loop: CASSSLNQPQHF. CDR3 in DNA: TGTGCCAGCAGTTCTCTCAATCAGCCCCAGCATTTT. V gene TRBV28 combines with J gene TRBJ1-5; D gene ambiguous. Germline CDR1 reads MDHEN; CDR2 reads SYDVKM. The V end was cut by 4 bases, the J end by 3 bases, with 4 bases between. The CDR3 sequence is 12 residues long.

Only a few counts were recorded for this clone. The chain joins TRBV7-8 to TRBJ2-2, with 13 bases fitting TRBD2. V dropped 1 base and J dropped 0; count of bases not matched to a gene: 8. The CDR3 covers 20 residues. Germline CDR1 is SGHVS and CDR2 is FQNEAQ. CDR3 region: CASSLEKTSGGFSNTGELFF. DNA of the CDR3: TGTGCCAGCAGCTTAGAGAAGACTAGCGGGGGGTTCTCGAACACCGGGGAGCTGTTTTTT. Full variable domain (remainder filled in from reference TRBV7-8 and TRBJ2-2): GAGVSQSPRYKVAKRGQDVALRCDPISGHVSLFWYQQALGQGPEFLTYFQNEAQLDKSGLPSDRFFAERPEGSVSTLKIQRTQQEDSAVYLCASSLEKTSGGFSNTGELFFGEGSRLTVL.

The chain combines TRBV7-8 with TRBJ1-2; D gene uncertain. Trimming pared 8 bases from V and 5 bases from J, leaving 12 bases between. Germline loops: CDR1 SGHVS, CDR2 FQNEAQ. CDR3 size: 12 residues. CDR3 coding DNA: TGTGCCAGCGCCAAAAGTGGTTATGGCTACACCTTC. Translation: CASAKSGYGYTF.

The chain employs TRBV3-1 (or the pseudogene TRBV3-2) and TRBJ2-7; D possibly corresponds to TRBD1 (6 bases). V was pared by 1 base and J by 6 bases, with 7 bases between. There are 12 residues in the CDR3. Germline values: CDR1 LGHDT, CDR2 YNNKEL (reference sequence). Here the CDR3 DNA reads TGTGCCAGCAGCCAAGCAGGGGCCGAGCAGTACGTC. Its translation is CASSQAGAEQYV.

The chain recombines TRBV28 with TRBJ1-2; TRBD1 is a possible D gene (5 bases). CDR1 and CDR2 from the germline V gene are MDHEN and SYDVKM. CDR3 size: 14 residues. V lost 7 bases, J lost 4 bases, and 16 bases lay in between. CDR3 sequence reads: CASKAPPGPYGYTF. CDR3 nucleotides: TGTGCCAGCAAGGCCCCGCCAGGGCCCTATGGCTACACCTTC.

The CDR3 spells CASSRGGPNTEAFF. CDR3 bases: TGCGCCAGCAGCAGAGGGGGTCCGAACACTGAAGCTTTCTTT. V is TRBV5-1 and J is TRBJ1-1; D might be TRBD1 (6 bases). V lost 4 bases to trimming and J lost 1 base, with 11 bases between them. The CDR3 contains 14 residues. Per the germline V gene, CDR1 is SGHRS and CDR2 is YFSETQ.

This clone was detected only a few times. The chain carries TRBV10-1 and TRBJ2-3, with 8 bases matching TRBD1. Germline V gene lookup returns CDR1 WNHNN and CDR2 SYGVQD (reference sequence). This CDR3 has 16 residues. After removal of 2 bases from V and 3 bases from J, the junction contained 7 bases not matched to a gene. CDR3 in amino acids: CASSEGQGAWTDTQYF. The CDR3 DNA reads as TGCGCCAGCAGTGAGGGCCAGGGGGCATGGACAGATACGCAGTATTTT.

This sequence joins TRBV30 and TRBJ1-2; 8 positions match TRBD1. Losses at the gene ends were 2 bases for V and 6 bases for J; bases not matched to a gene: 8. The germline V gene has CDR1 GTSNPN and CDR2 SVGIG (reference sequence). This CDR3 is built from 14 residues. This chain's CDR3 is CAWSLDREGNGYTF. CDR3 DNA: TGTGCCTGGAGTCTGGACAGGGAGGGGAATGGCTACACCTTC.

The chain employs TRBV13 and TRBJ1-2; D might be TRBD1 (5 bases). Trimming pared 5 bases from V and 4 bases from J, leaving 8 bases between. Germline CDR1 and CDR2: PRHDT and FYEKMQ (reference sequence). This CDR3 has 12 residues. DNA for the CDR3: TGTGCCAGCAGCGGGGACGGCTATGGCTACACCTTC. Protein sequence: CASSGDGYGYTF.

The chain is built from TRBV19 and TRBJ1-1; perhaps TRBD1 as D (6 bases). CDR3 size: 15 residues. V lost 0 bases and J 1 base, leaving 9 bases between the germline ends. CDR1 and CDR2 from the germline V gene are LNHDA and SQIVND (reference sequence). The CDR3 sequence: CASSIEQGRNTEAFF. CDR3 nucleotide sequence: TGTGCCAGTAGTATAGAACAGGGCCGGAACACTGAAGCTTTCTTT.